The T cell receptor (beta chain) under discussion was sequenced for a study of shared clonotypes between healthy human individuals. Worth noting for this clone: Its antigen is undetermined.

This table comes from immunoSEQ multiplex PCR, and its TCRdb copy is limited to in-frame clones, with some not included. The sample has about a million clones, roughly 80% seen once; the top ten hold about 0.89%. From germline, CDR1 is SGHTA and CDR2 FQGNSA. CDR3 size: 14 residues. The trim removed 7 bases at V and 4 bases at J, leaving 7 bases unmatched. Study results and caveats: Clonotypes not shared had lower generation probabilities than those common to all four donors.

Study donors comprised healthy, HIV-negative adults devoid of recent acute infection or vaccination. The V gene is TRBV7-2, the J gene TRBJ2-7, with 10 bases fitting TRBD1. This TCR came from a young man in good health. Some clones in this sample may be carry-over from other donors' samples. Sequenced: memory CD4+ T cells from PBMCs. Documented subset: CD45RA-negative fraction. CDR3 loop: CASTTGTGAYEQYF. As DNA, the CDR3 is TGTGCCAGCACCACCGGGACAGGGGCATACGAGCAGTACTTC.